This T cell receptor (beta chain) was captured by sequencing in a study of blood T cells in healthy people across ages. Through a sample-barcoded 5' primer and a J-beta primer mix, a second PCR was run for roughly 6 to 12 cycles. TCRdb independently ran MiXCR on the 5' RACE reads; one entry per CDR3 protein. Of around 1,000,000 distinct CDR3 sequences in the sample, approximately 25% were seen once. PBMCs were isolated at a quantity of at least 7 million per sample. Findings and limits, study-wide: Among long-lived donors, naive CD4+ cells were more numerous and diversity higher than in aged donors.

The CDR3 is made up of 13 amino acids. Germline assignment: CDR1 MNHEY and CDR2 SVGEGT. V was cut by 3 bases and J by 2 bases, with 6 bases left in between. This clonotype was detected a few times. Its antigen is still unknown. These data also featured in a second study, about T cells of mothers and their children. From that paper: At a rate of 1.5 ug per 15 ul, cDNA synthesis received all of the extracted RNA. Each mother gave over 8.5 million TCR beta CDR3 reads; each child, several million.

J is TRBJ2-3 and V is TRBV6-2 or TRBV6-3; D remains ambiguous. Sequenced material: blood. This receptor was obtained from a girl aged 2 to 10 in good health. The CDR3 DNA reads as TGTGCCAGCAGTTATGCCTCCACAGATACGCAGTATTTT. This gives the protein CASSYASTDTQYF.